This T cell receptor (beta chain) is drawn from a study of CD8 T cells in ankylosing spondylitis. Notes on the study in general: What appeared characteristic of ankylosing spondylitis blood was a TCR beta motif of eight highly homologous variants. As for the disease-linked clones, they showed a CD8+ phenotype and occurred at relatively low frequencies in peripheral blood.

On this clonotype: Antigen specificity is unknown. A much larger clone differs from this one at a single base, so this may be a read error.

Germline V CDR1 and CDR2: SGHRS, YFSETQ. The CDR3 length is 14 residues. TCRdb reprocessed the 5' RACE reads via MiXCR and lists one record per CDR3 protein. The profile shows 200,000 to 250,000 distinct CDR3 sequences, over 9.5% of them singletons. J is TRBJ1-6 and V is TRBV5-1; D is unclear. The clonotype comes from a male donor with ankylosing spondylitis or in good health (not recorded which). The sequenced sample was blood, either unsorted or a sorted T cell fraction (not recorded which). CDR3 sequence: CASSPSGWDSPLPF. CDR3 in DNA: TGCGCCAGCAGCCCCTCGGGATGGGATTCACCCCTCCCCTTT.